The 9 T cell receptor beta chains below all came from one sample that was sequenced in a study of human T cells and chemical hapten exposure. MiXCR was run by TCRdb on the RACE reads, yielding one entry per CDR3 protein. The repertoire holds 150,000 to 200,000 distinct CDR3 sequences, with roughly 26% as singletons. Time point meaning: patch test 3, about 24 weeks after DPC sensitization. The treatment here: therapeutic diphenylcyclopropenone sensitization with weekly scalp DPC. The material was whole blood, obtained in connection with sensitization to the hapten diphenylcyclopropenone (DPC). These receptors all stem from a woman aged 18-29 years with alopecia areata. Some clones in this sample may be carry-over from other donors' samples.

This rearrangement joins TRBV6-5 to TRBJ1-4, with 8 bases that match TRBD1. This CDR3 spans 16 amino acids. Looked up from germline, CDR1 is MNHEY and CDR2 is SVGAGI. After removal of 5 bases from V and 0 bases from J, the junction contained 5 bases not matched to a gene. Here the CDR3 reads CASSRQGTATNEKLFF. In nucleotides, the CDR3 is TGTGCCAGCAGTCGACAGGGGACAGCAACTAATGAAAAACTGTTTTTT.

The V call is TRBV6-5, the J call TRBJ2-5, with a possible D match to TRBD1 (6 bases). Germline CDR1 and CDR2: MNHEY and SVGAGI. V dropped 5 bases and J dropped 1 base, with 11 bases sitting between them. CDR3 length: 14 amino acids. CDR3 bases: TGTGCCAGCAGTCCCCGGGACACCCAAGAGACCCAGTACTTC. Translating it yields CASSPRDTQETQYF.

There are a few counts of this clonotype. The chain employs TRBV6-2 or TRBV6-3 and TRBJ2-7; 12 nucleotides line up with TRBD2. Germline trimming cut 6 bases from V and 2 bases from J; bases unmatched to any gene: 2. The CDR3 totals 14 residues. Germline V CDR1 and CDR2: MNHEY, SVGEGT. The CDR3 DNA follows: TGTGCCAGCAGGGGACTAGCGGGTACCTACGAGCAGTACTTC. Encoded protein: CASRGLAGTYEQYF.

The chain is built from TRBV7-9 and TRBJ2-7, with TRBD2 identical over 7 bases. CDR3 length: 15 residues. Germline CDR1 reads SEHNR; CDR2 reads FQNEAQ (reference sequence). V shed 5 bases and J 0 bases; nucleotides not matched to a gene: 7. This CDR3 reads CASSPTSASSYEQYF. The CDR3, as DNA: TGTGCCAGCAGCCCAACTAGCGCGAGCTCCTACGAGCAGTACTTC.

CDR3 residues: CAISGGTEGGIQYF. As DNA, the CDR3 is TGTGCCATCAGTGGGGGGACCGAGGGAGGCATTCAGTACTTC. The chain couples TRBV10-3 to TRBJ2-4, with D maybe TRBD2 (6 bases). Trimming pared 4 bases from V and 9 bases from J, leaving 16 bases between. CDR1 and CDR2 (germline): ENHRY, SYGVKD. The CDR3 covers 14 residues.

The CDR3 DNA follows: TGTGCCAGCAGTTTGCCCCCCCCGGCAGGGAAGGAGACCCAGTACTTC. Encoded protein: CASSLPPPAGKETQYF. V usage is TRBV12-3 or TRBV12-4 and J usage is TRBJ2-5, with D possibly TRBD1 on 5 matching bases. Trimming took off 3 bases at V and 5 bases at J, with 19 bases between the two ends. The CDR3 is 16 amino acids.

The CDR3 DNA follows: TGTGCCAGCAGCTTGACATTCGCTAACTATGGCTACACCTTC. Translated: CASSLTFANYGYTF. This chain joins TRBV5-5 and TRBJ1-2, with D unclear. Germline CDR1 and CDR2: SGHKS and YYEKEE (reference sequence). The V gene lost 1 base and the J gene lost 0 bases, with 7 bases spanning the gap. The CDR3 is made up of 14 amino acids.

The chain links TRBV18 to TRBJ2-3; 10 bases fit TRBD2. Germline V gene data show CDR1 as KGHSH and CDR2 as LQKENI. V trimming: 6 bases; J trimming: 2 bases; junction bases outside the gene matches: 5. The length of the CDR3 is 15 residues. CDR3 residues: CASSLTSGTTDTQYF. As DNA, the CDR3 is TGTGCCAGCTCGCTTACTAGCGGGACCACAGATACGCAGTATTTT.

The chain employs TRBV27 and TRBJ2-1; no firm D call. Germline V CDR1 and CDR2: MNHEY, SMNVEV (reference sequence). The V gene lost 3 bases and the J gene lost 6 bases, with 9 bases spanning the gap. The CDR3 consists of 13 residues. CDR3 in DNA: TGTGCCAGCAGTTTGGGTAGGGCCAATGAGCAGTTCTTC. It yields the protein CASSLGRANEQFF.